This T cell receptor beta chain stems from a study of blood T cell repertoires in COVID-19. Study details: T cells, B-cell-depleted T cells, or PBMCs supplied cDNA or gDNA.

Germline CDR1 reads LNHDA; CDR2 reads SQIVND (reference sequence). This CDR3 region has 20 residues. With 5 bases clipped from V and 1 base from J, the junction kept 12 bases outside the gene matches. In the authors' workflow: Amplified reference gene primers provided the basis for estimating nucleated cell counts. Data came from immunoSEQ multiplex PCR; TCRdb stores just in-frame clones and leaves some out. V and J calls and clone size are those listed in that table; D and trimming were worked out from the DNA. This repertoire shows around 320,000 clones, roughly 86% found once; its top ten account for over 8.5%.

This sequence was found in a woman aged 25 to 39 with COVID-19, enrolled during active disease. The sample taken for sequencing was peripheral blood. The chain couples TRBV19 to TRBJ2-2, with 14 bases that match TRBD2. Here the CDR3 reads CASSPPPGLAGALNTGELFF. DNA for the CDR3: TGTGCCAGTAGTCCCCCCCCGGGACTAGCGGGGGCCCTGAACACCGGGGAGCTGTTTTTT.